This T cell receptor beta chain was obtained from a study of OX40 agonist ivuxolimab in advanced cancers. For the study at large: The study treated patients with ivuxolimab, an agonistic anti-OX40 (CD134) antibody. Each patient was given ivuxolimab into a vein every 2 weeks, at 0.01 to 10 mg/kg. Having had anti-PD-1, anti-PD-L1 or anti-CTLA-4 therapy before was allowed, and approximately 40% had some. Broader study findings: Undetermined was the antigen specificity of the expanded peripheral T cells.

Deletions cut 9 bases from V and 0 bases from J, with 17 bases between. The CDR3 sequence is 15 residues long. Germline loops: CDR1 SNHLY, CDR2 FYNNEI. Turning to this clone: The antigen remains unidentified.

Sequenced by immunoSEQ multiplex PCR; TCRdb stores in-frame clones only, minus some. Seen here are around 74,000 clones, 85% to 95% observed once, and the top ten hold around 10%. The chain combines TRBV2 with TRBJ1-2; D is perhaps TRBD1 (6 bases). The receptor was derived from an adult with an advanced solid tumor such as melanoma, head and neck, liver or kidney cancer. The source was CD4+ or CD8+ T cells sorted from blood, collected in a trial of the OX40 agonist ivuxolimab. CDR3 nucleotide sequence: TGTGCCAGGGAGAACTATGCAGGGGCTAACTATGGCTACACCTTC. Its translation is CARENYAGANYGYTF.